This entry lists 14 T cell receptor beta chains sequenced from one sample in a study of early T cells in non-severe SARS-CoV-2 infection. Via MiXCR, TCRdb re-called the 5' RACE reads, giving one row per CDR3 protein. The sample lists around 52,000 distinct CDR3 sequences; around 12% were seen once. Sequenced sample: whole blood. The receptors here all came from an adult who was a healthcare worker with PCR-confirmed SARS-CoV-2 infection or an uninfected control (not recorded which).

This clonotype was seen ten or more times. The chain combines TRBV18 with TRBJ2-7, with D possibly TRBD2 on 5 matching bases. Germline CDR1 KGHSH, CDR2 LQKENI. The V gene lost 3 bases and the J gene lost 4 bases, with 13 bases spanning the gap. This CDR3 contains 14 residues. The CDR3 is CASSPQRGLYEQYF. The CDR3 region has the DNA TGTGCCAGCTCACCGCAAAGAGGGCTGTACGAGCAGTACTTC.

There are many counts of this clonotype. The chain carries TRBV3-1 and TRBJ2-1, with TRBD2 matching 8 bases. Per germline, CDR1 LGHDT and CDR2 YNNKEL (reference sequence). After removal of 0 bases from V and 4 bases from J, the junction contained 20 bases not matched to a gene. The CDR3 consists of 21 residues. In nucleotides, the CDR3 is TGTGCCAGCAGCCAAGATAGGACCCTCCCCTGGGCGGGAGGACTTTACAATGAGCAGTTCTTC. Protein: CASSQDRTLPWAGGLYNEQFF.

The chain has TRBV29-1 and TRBJ2-7, with TRBD2 matching 12 bases. Germline V gene data show CDR1 as SQVTM and CDR2 as ANQGSEA. V lost 4 bases to trimming and J lost 7 bases; unmatched junction nucleotides: 8. The CDR3 length is 14 residues. The CDR3 sequence is CSVGTSGVLLEQYF. In DNA form, the CDR3 reads TGCAGCGTTGGGACTAGCGGGGTCCTCCTAGAGCAGTACTTC.

This clonotype showed up just a few times. This chain joins TRBV30 and TRBJ1-4; tentative D call: TRBD1 (5 bases). V was pared by 2 bases and J by 3 bases, with 13 bases between. CDR3 length: 15 amino acids. Germline CDR1 GTSNPN, CDR2 SVGIG (reference sequence). CDR3 amino acids: CAWSFPGRANEKLFF. The CDR3, as DNA: TGTGCCTGGAGTTTTCCAGGGAGGGCTAATGAAAAACTGTTTTTT. Complete variable domain (other parts from reference TRBV30 and TRBJ1-4): SQTIHQWPATLVQPVGSPLSLECTVEGTSNPNLYWYRQAAGRGLQLLFYSVGIGQISSEVPQNLSASRPQDRQFILSSKKLLLSDSGFYLCAWSFPGRANEKLFFGSGTQLSVL.

This clonotype was observed at least ten times. The chain joins TRBV11-2 to TRBJ2-3; D gene ambiguous. Per germline, CDR1 SGHAT and CDR2 FQNNGV. The CDR3 contains 12 residues. V shed 5 bases and J shed 4 bases, with 7 bases lying between them. CDR3 protein: CASSLISDTQYF. The CDR3, as DNA: TGTGCCAGCAGCCTAATATCAGATACGCAGTATTTT.

This clonotype was seen a few times. The genes are TRBV7-8 and TRBJ2-1; 15 nucleotides agree with TRBD2. Germline values: CDR1 SGHVS, CDR2 FQNEAQ. The trim removed 3 bases at V and 4 bases at J, leaving 7 bases unmatched. The CDR3 loop spans 18 amino acids. CDR3 residues: CASSFGLAGGPIYNEQFF. The CDR3 DNA reads as TGTGCCAGCAGCTTCGGACTAGCGGGAGGGCCAATATACAATGAGCAGTTCTTC.

The chain links TRBV29-1 to TRBJ2-7, with 12 bases lining up with TRBD1. CDR3 length equals 13 residues. The germline CDR1 and CDR2 sequences are SQVTM and ANQGSEA. V lost 6 bases to trimming and J lost 3 bases; unmatched junction nucleotides: 3. DNA for the CDR3: TGCAGCGTCGGGACAGGGGGCCTCTACGAGCAGTACTTC. Encoded protein: CSVGTGGLYEQYF.

This clonotype was detected many times. The chain has TRBV7-9 and TRBJ2-7, with unresolved D. V lost 1 base and J lost 7, with 14 bases in between. The V gene's germline CDR1 is SEHNR and CDR2 FQNEAQ (reference sequence). The CDR3 totals 14 residues. The CDR3 reads CASSLGGSHGEQYF. In DNA, the CDR3 is TGTGCCAGCAGCTTAGGGGGATCCCACGGGGAGCAGTACTTC.

This clonotype has at least ten counts. The rearrangement joins TRBV28 to TRBJ2-7; D remains ambiguous. The CDR3 has 13 residues. Trimming removed 3 bases from V and 6 bases from J, with 12 bases in between. The germline gives CDR1 MDHEN, CDR2 SYDVKM. The CDR3, as DNA: TGTGCCAGCAGTTTTCTTGTCGGGCGCGAGCAGTACTTC. Its translation is CASSFLVGREQYF.

As for this clonotype: This may come from a read error, since a much larger clone is one base off. The chain carries TRBV19 and TRBJ1-6; D perhaps matches TRBD1 (5 bases). CDR1 is LNHDA, CDR2 SQIVND, per germline (reference sequence). The CDR3 has 14 amino acids. CDR3 region: CASSIARAESPIHF. The CDR3 DNA is TGTGCCAGTAGTATCGCCAGGGCCGAGTCACCCATCCACTTT.

This clonotype has ten or more counts. The chain is built from TRBV5-4 and TRBJ2-1; the D gene could be TRBD1 or TRBD2 (6 bases each). The CDR3 has 16 amino acids. The V end lost 4 bases, the J end lost 3 bases, and 17 bases lay between the germline ends. Looked up from germline, CDR1 is SGHNT and CDR2 is YYREEE (reference sequence). The CDR3 region has the DNA TGTGCCAGCAGCCATAACCTGAGGGGGGACTACAATGAGCAGTTCTTC. Its protein is CASSHNLRGDYNEQFF.

The chain joins TRBV3-1 to TRBJ2-7, with TRBD2 matching over 8 bases. V lost 4 bases to trimming and J lost 6 bases; unmatched junction nucleotides: 5. The CDR3 runs 13 residues. Germline lookup yields CDR1 LGHDT and CDR2 YNNKEL (reference sequence). The CDR3 is CASSLSGGGEQYF. The CDR3 nucleotides read TGTGCCAGCAGCCTGAGCGGGGGAGGCGAGCAGTACTTC.

This clonotype was counted between two and nine times. The genes are TRBV10-3 and TRBJ1-1, with D possibly TRBD1 on 6 matching bases. The CDR3 contains 14 residues. V was trimmed by 0 bases and J by 7 bases, leaving 12 bases between them. Looked up from germline, CDR1 is ENHRY and CDR2 is SYGVKD. CDR3 DNA: TGTGCCATCAGTGAGTCCCTAGACAGGCTTGAAGCTTTCTTT. Translated: CAISESLDRLEAFF.

In its sample, this clonotype was seen many times. The V gene is TRBV5-1, the J gene TRBJ2-7; 7 nucleotides agree with TRBD2. V shed 4 bases, J shed 4 bases, and the junction held 8 bases outside the gene matches. The CDR3 extends over 14 amino acids. Germline V gives CDR1 SGHRS, CDR2 YFSETQ. The CDR3 DNA follows: TGCGCCAGCAGCCCGGGACCCGGGGGGTACGAGCAGTACTTC. Translation: CASSPGPGGYEQYF.